Listed below are T cell receptor beta chains from one sample, sequenced in a study of OX40 agonist ivuxolimab in advanced cancers. TCRdb's table, derived via immunoSEQ multiplex PCR, lists solely in-frame clones and lacks some. The table records some 71,000 clones, about 89% of them present only once. Sequencing used CD4+ or CD8+ T cells sorted from blood, obtained in a trial of the OX40 agonist ivuxolimab. The origin of the receptors is an adult with an advanced solid tumor such as melanoma, head and neck, liver or kidney cancer. Each CDR3 is given with its conserved first and last residue. D genes are given only for firm matches. Expanded clones get a size class; other rows say once, few or many, or leave the size out.

CDR3nt: TGCGCCAGCAGCCGACTCCTAGATAGCAATCAGCCCCAGCATTTT
CDR3aa: CASSRLLDSNQPQHF
j_gene: TRBJ1-5
abundance: NA
d_gene: NA
v_gene: TRBV4-3

CDR3nt: TGTGCCAGCAGCACCGGGACTAGCGGGAACAATGAGCAGTTCTTC
CDR3aa: CASSTGTSGNNEQFF
j_gene: TRBJ2-1
abundance: NA
d_gene: TRBD2
v_gene: TRBV13

CDR3nt: TGTGCCAGCAGTTTAGCGGGGAATAAGTACGAGCAGTACTTC
CDR3aa: CASSLAGNKYEQYF
j_gene: TRBJ2-7
abundance: NA
d_gene: NA
v_gene: TRBV28

CDR3nt: TGTGCCAGCAGCTTCATCGATATATCTTTTAAGCAGTTCTTC
CDR3aa: CASSFIDISFKQFF
j_gene: TRBJ2-1
abundance: NA
d_gene: NA
v_gene: TRBV5-5

CDR3nt: TGTGCCAGCAGCTTGGGTGAGCAGTTCTTC
CDR3aa: CASSLGEQFF
j_gene: TRBJ2-1
abundance: NA
d_gene: NA
v_gene: TRBV5-8

CDR3nt: TGTGCCAGCAGTGGAGGGGTAACCTACGAGCAGTACTTC
CDR3aa: CASSGGVTYEQYF
j_gene: TRBJ2-7
abundance: NA
d_gene: NA
v_gene: TRBV13

CDR3nt: TGTGCCAGCAACGGACTTTCCCGCTCCTACAATGAGCAGTTCTTC
CDR3aa: CASNGLSRSYNEQFF
j_gene: TRBJ2-1
abundance: NA
d_gene: NA
v_gene: TRBV28

CDR3nt: TGTGCCAGCAGTTTATATTCCGGCGCTAGCACAGATACGCAGTATTTT
CDR3aa: CASSLYSGASTDTQYF
j_gene: TRBJ2-3
abundance: NA
d_gene: NA
v_gene: TRBV27

CDR3nt: TGTGCCAGCAGCTTAAGCGGAGGGGCCAACGTCCTGACTTTC
CDR3aa: CASSLSGGANVLTF
j_gene: TRBJ2-6
abundance: NA
d_gene: NA
v_gene: TRBV7-3

CDR3nt: TGTGCCAGCAGCCCCCTCGGGGAGCGGGCTTATGGCTACACCTTC
CDR3aa: CASSPLGERAYGYTF
j_gene: TRBJ1-2
abundance: few
d_gene: NA
v_gene: TRBV4-2

CDR3nt: TGTGCCAGCAGTTCAGGGGGCCGGGAGACCCAGTACTTC
CDR3aa: CASSSGGRETQYF
j_gene: TRBJ2-5
abundance: NA
d_gene: TRBD1
v_gene: TRBV28

CDR3nt: TGTGCCAGTGGACCCTTTGAGCAGTACTTC
CDR3aa: CASGPFEQYF
j_gene: TRBJ2-7
abundance: NA
d_gene: NA
v_gene: TRBV6-1

CDR3nt: TGCGCCAGCAGCCAAACAGGGGAGCAGTACTTC
CDR3aa: CASSQTGEQYF
j_gene: TRBJ2-7
abundance: NA
d_gene: NA
v_gene: TRBV5-1

CDR3nt: TGTGCCAGCAGCCAGGAGGGGACAGGAGCAACCGGGGAGCTGTTTTTT
CDR3aa: CASSQEGTGATGELFF
j_gene: TRBJ2-2
abundance: NA
d_gene: TRBD1
v_gene: TRBV7-9

CDR3nt: TGTGCCAGTAGTACCTGGACTAGCCGCAATGAGCAGTTCTTC
CDR3aa: CASSTWTSRNEQFF
j_gene: TRBJ2-1
abundance: NA
d_gene: TRBD2
v_gene: TRBV19

CDR3nt: TGTGCCAGCAGCCCTGGGTGGGGCAATGAGCAGTTCTTC
CDR3aa: CASSPGWGNEQFF
j_gene: TRBJ2-1
abundance: NA
d_gene: NA
v_gene: TRBV5-6

CDR3nt: TGCGCCAGCAGTGAGTCATGGGCCGTGAACACTGAAGCTTTCTTT
CDR3aa: CASSESWAVNTEAFF
j_gene: TRBJ1-1
abundance: NA
d_gene: NA
v_gene: TRBV10-2

CDR3nt: TGTGCCAGCAGCCGATTCGACGAGCACACCGGGGAGCTGTTTTTT
CDR3aa: CASSRFDEHTGELFF
j_gene: TRBJ2-2
abundance: NA
d_gene: NA
v_gene: TRBV28

CDR3nt: TGTGCCAGCAGATTAGCGGGAGCAGATACGCAGTATTTT
CDR3aa: CASRLAGADTQYF
j_gene: TRBJ2-3
abundance: NA
d_gene: TRBD2
v_gene: TRBV27

CDR3nt: TGTGCCAGCAGCTTAGTTAGGAATGAGCAGTTCTTC
CDR3aa: CASSLVRNEQFF
j_gene: TRBJ2-1
abundance: NA
d_gene: NA
v_gene: TRBV7-9

CDR3nt: TGCGCCAGCAGCCAAGTAGTAGGGCCAAGAATGTACAATGAGCAGTTCTTC
CDR3aa: CASSQVVGPRMYNEQFF
j_gene: TRBJ2-1
abundance: NA
d_gene: NA
v_gene: TRBV4-1

CDR3nt: TGTGCCAGCAGCTTATGGCAGGGGGCGGGAAATTATGGCTACACCTTC
CDR3aa: CASSLWQGAGNYGYTF
j_gene: TRBJ1-2
abundance: NA
d_gene: TRBD1
v_gene: TRBV7-9

CDR3nt: TGTGCCATCAGTAATAATCATGCCTACCGGGACACAGATACGCAGTATTTT
CDR3aa: CAISNNHAYRDTDTQYF
j_gene: TRBJ2-3
abundance: NA
d_gene: NA
v_gene: TRBV10-3

CDR3nt: TGTGCCAGCCGCCCTATCCCGGGGGGAGAGGAGACCCAGTACTTC
CDR3aa: CASRPIPGGEETQYF
j_gene: TRBJ2-5
abundance: NA
d_gene: TRBD2
v_gene: TRBV28

CDR3nt: TGCGCCAGCAGCCAAGAGTCCACCCGGGACCCAACAAATTTT
CDR3aa: CASSQESTRDPTNF
j_gene: TRBJ1-3
abundance: NA
d_gene: NA
v_gene: TRBV4-3

CDR3nt: TGTGCCAGCAGCTTATCGGATGGACCAGGCGAAAAACTGTTTTTT
CDR3aa: CASSLSDGPGEKLFF
j_gene: TRBJ1-4
abundance: NA
d_gene: NA
v_gene: TRBV7-9

CDR3nt: TGTGCCAGCAGTGCCCTGGCCCCCTTAGGGTATGGCTACACCTTC
CDR3aa: CASSALAPLGYGYTF
j_gene: TRBJ1-2
abundance: NA
d_gene: NA
v_gene: TRBV6-5

CDR3nt: TGTGCCAGCAGCTCAAACGAGGCTAACTATGGCTACACCTTC
CDR3aa: CASSSNEANYGYTF
j_gene: TRBJ1-2
abundance: few
d_gene: NA
v_gene: TRBV7-9

CDR3nt: TGTGCCAGCAGCTTGTCGTCATACCCCGGGGAGCTGTTTTTT
CDR3aa: CASSLSSYPGELFF
j_gene: TRBJ2-2
abundance: NA
d_gene: NA
v_gene: TRBV5-6

CDR3nt: TGTGCCAGCAGTCCTATTAACGGGGTCGGTGAAAAACTGTTTTTT
CDR3aa: CASSPINGVGEKLFF
j_gene: TRBJ1-4
abundance: NA
d_gene: NA
v_gene: TRBV27